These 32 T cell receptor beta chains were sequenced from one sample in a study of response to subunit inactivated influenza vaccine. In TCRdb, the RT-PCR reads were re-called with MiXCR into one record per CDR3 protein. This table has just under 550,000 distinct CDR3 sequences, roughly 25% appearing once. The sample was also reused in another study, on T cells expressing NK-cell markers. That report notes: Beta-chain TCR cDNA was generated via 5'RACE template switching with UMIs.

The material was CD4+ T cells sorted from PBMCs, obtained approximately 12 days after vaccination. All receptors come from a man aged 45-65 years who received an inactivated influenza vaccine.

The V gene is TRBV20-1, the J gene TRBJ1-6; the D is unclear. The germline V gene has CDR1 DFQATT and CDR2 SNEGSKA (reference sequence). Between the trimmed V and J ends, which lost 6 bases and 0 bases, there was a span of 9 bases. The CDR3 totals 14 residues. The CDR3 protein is CSALKSSYNSPLHF. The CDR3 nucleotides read TGCAGTGCCCTTAAGAGCTCCTATAATTCACCCCTCCACTTT.

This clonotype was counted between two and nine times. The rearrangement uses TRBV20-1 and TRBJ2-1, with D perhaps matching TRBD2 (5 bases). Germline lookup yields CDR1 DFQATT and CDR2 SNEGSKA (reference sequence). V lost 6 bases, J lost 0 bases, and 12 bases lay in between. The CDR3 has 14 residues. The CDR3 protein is CSASAGNSYNEQFF. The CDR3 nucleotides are TGCAGTGCCAGTGCGGGCAACTCCTACAATGAGCAGTTCTTC.

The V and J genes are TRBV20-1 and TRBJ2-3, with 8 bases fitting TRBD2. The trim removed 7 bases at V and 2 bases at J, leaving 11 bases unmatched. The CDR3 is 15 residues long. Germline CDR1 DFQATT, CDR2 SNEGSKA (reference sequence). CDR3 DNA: TGCAGTGTCCTGAGTTTAGCGGGATCCACAGATACGCAGTATTTT. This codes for CSVLSLAGSTDTQYF.

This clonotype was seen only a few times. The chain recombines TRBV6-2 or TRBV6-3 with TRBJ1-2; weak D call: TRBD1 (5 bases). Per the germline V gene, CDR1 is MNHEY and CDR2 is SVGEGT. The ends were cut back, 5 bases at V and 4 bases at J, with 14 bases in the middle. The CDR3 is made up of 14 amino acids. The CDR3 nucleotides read TGTGCCAGCAGTCTATACAGGAGAGGCTATGGCTACACCTTC. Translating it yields CASSLYRRGYGYTF.

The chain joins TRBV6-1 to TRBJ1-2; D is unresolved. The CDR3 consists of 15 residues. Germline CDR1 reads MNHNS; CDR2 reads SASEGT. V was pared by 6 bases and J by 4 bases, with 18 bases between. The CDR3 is CASRPGLVNLYGYTF. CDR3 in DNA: TGTGCCAGCAGACCCGGACTTGTAAATCTCTATGGCTACACCTTC.

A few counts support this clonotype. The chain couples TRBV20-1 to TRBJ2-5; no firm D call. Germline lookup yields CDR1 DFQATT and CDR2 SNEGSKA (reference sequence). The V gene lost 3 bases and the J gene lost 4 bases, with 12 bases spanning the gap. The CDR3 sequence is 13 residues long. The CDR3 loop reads CSARTESGETQYF. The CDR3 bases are TGCAGTGCTAGGACTGAAAGTGGAGAGACCCAGTACTTC.

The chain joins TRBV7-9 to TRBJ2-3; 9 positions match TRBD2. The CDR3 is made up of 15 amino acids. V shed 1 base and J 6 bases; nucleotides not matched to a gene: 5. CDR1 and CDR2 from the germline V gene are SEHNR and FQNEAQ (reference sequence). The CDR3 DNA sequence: TGTGCCAGCAGCTTAGTGCTTAGCGGGAGTGATACGCAGTATTTT. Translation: CASSLVLSGSDTQYF.

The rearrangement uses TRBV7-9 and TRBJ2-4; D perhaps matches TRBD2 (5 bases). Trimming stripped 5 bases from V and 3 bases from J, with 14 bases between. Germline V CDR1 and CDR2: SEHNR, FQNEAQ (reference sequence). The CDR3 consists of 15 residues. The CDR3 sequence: CASSHTNEGKNIQYF. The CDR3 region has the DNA TGTGCCAGCAGCCATACTAATGAGGGCAAAAACATTCAGTACTTC.

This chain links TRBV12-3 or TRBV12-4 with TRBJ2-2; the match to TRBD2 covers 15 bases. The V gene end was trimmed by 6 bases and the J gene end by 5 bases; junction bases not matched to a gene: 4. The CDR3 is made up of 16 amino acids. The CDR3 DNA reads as TGTGCCAGCAGAACGGGACTAGCGGGGGGTACCGGGGAGCTGTTTTTT. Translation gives CASRTGLAGGTGELFF.

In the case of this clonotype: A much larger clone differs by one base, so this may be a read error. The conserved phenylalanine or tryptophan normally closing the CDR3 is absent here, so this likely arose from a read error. CDR3 protein: CASSWTSVQETQYS. The CDR3 nucleotides read TGTGCCAGCAGTTGGACTAGCGTCCAAGAGACCCAGTACTCC. The gene calls are TRBV2 and TRBJ2-5, with 9 bases aligning to TRBD2. The CDR3 runs 14 residues. Germline-derived CDR1 and CDR2 are SNHLY and FYNNEI. The V and J ends lost 5 bases and 1 base, in that order; junction bases with no gene match: 2.

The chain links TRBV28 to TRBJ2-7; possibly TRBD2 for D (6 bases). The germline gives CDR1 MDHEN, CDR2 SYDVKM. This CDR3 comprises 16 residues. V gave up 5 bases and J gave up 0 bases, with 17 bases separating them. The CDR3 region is CASSRTTGRDSYEQYF. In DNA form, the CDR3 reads TGTGCCAGCAGTCGAACGACTGGGCGGGACTCCTACGAGCAGTACTTC.

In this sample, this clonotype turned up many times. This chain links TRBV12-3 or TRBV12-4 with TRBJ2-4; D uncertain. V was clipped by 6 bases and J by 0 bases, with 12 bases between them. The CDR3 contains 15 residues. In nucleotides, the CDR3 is TGTGCCAGCAGCCCTGCGTCACTAGCCAAAAACATTCAGTACTTC. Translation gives CASSPASLAKNIQYF.

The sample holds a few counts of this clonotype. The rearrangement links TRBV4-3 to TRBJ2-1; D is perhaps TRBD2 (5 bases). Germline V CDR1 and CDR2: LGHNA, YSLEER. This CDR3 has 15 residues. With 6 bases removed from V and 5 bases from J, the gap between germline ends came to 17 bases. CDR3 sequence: CASSPDSTGNNEQFF. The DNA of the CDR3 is TGCGCCAGCAGTCCCGACTCAACCGGGAACAATGAGCAGTTCTTC.

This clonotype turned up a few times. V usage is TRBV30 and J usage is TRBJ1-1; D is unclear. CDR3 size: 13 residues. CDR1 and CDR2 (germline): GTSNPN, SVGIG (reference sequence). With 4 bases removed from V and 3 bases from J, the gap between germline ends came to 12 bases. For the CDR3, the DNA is TGTGCCTGGATCAGGACGGACTACACTGAAGCTTTCTTT. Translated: CAWIRTDYTEAFF.

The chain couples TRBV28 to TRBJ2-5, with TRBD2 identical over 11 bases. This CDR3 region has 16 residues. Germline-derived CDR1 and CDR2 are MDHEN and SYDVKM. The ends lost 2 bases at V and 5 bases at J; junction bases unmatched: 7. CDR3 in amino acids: CASSLGELAGVETQYF. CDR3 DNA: TGTGCCAGCAGTTTAGGGGAACTAGCGGGAGTCGAGACCCAGTACTTC.

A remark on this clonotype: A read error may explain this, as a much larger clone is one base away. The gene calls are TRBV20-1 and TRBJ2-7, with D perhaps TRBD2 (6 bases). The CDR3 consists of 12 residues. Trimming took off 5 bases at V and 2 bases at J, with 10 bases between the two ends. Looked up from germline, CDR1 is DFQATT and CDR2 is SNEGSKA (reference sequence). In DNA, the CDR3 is TGCAGTGCTGGAGGCGGGGCCTACGAGCAGTACTTC. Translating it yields CSAGGGAYEQYF.

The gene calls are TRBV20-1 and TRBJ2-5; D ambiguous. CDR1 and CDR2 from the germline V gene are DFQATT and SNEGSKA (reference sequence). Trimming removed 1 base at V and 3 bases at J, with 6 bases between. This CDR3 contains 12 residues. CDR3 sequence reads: CSARGWEETQYF. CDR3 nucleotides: TGCAGTGCTAGAGGGTGGGAAGAGACCCAGTACTTC.

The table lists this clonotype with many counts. CDR3 amino acids: CASSSVTSYEQYF. CDR3 sequence (DNA): TGCGCCAGCAGCTCGGTGACTAGTTACGAGCAGTACTTC. The V gene is TRBV5-1, the J gene TRBJ2-7; weak D call: TRBD2 (6 bases). The length of the CDR3 is 13 residues. In germline, CDR1 is SGHRS, CDR2 YFSETQ. V was clipped by 3 bases and J by 4 bases, with 11 bases between them.

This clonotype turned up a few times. As DNA, the CDR3 is TGTGCCAGCAGCTTAGGACTAGCGGGATCCGGGGAGCTGTTTTTT. Its translation is CASSLGLAGSGELFF. The chain employs TRBV7-6 and TRBJ2-2; 11 bases are shared with TRBD2. CDR3 size: 15 residues. The germline V gene encodes CDR1 SGHVS and CDR2 FNYEAQ. After removal of 1 base from V and 6 bases from J, the junction contained 1 base not matched to a gene.

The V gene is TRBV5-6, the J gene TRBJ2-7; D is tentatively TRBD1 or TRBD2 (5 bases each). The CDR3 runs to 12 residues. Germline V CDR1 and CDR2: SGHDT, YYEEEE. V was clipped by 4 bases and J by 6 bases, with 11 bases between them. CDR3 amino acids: CASSRGTSEQYF. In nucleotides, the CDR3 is TGTGCCAGCAGCCGAGGGACCTCCGAGCAGTACTTC.

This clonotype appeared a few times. The CDR3 spells CASSWSRDEQETQYF. The DNA for the CDR3 is TGTGCCAGCAGTTGGAGTCGGGACGAACAAGAGACCCAGTACTTC. This chain connects TRBV6-5 to TRBJ2-5, with D possibly being TRBD1 or TRBD2 (5 bases each). Trimming stripped 4 bases from V and 2 bases from J, with 14 bases between. CDR3 size: 15 residues. Germline CDR1 MNHEY, CDR2 SVGAGI.

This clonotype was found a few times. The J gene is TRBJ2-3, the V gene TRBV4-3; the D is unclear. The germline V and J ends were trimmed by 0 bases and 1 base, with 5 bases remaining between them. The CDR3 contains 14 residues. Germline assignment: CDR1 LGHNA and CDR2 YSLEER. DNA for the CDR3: TGCGCCAGCAGCCAAGATGCAGGCACAGATACGCAGTATTTT. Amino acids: CASSQDAGTDTQYF.

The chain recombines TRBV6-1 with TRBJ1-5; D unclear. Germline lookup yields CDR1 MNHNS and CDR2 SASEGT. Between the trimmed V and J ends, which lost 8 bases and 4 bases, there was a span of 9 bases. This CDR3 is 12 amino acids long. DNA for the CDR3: TGTGCCAGCGGTGTAGGAAATCAGCCCCAGCATTTT. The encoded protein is CASGVGNQPQHF.

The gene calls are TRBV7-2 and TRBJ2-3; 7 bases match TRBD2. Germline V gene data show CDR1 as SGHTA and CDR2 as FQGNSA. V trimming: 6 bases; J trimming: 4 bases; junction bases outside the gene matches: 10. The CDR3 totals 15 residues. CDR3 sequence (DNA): TGTGCCAGCAGGGACTCGGGACTATGGGCAGATACGCAGTATTTT. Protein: CASRDSGLWADTQYF.

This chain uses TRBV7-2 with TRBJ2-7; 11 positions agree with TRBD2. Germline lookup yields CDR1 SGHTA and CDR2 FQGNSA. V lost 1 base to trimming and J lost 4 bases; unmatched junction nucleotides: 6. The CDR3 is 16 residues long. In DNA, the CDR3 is TGTGCCAGCAGCTTAGATGGGCCTAGCGGGGGGTACGAGCAGTACTTC. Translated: CASSLDGPSGGYEQYF.

CDR3 bases: TGTGCCAGCAGCCCTACAGGGGGCGTTGGCTATGGCTACACCTTC. It codes for CASSPTGGVGYGYTF. The V call is TRBV7-3, the J call TRBJ1-2, with 9 bases that match TRBD1. V gave up 5 bases and J gave up 4 bases; unmatched junction bases: 8. This CDR3 has 15 amino acids. Germline-derived CDR1 and CDR2 are SGHTA and FQGTGA.

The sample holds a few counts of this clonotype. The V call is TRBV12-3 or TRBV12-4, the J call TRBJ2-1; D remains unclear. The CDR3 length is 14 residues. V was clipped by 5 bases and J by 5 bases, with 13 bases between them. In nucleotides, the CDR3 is TGTGCCAGCAGTCTCCGCCCTATTCACAATGAGCAGTTCTTC. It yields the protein CASSLRPIHNEQFF.

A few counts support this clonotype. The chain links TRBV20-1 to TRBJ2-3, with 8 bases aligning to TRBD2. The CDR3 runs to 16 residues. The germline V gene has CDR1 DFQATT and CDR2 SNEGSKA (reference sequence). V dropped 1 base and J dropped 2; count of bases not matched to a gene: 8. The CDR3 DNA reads TGCAGTGCTAGAGTGCTAGCGGGCGGATACACAGATACGCAGTATTTT. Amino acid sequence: CSARVLAGGYTDTQYF.

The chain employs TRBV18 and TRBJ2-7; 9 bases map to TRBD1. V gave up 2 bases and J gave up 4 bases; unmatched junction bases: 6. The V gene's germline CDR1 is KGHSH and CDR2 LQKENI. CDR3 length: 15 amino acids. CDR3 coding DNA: TGTGCCAGCTCACCAGCCGGGACAGGGTGGTACGAGCAGTACTTC. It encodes CASSPAGTGWYEQYF.

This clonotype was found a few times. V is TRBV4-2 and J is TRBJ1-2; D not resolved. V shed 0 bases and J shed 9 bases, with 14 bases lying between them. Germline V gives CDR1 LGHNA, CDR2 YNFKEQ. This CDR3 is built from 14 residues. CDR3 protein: CASSQDSSALRYTF. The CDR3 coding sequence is TGTGCCAGCAGCCAAGATTCGTCGGCCCTGCGCTACACCTTC.

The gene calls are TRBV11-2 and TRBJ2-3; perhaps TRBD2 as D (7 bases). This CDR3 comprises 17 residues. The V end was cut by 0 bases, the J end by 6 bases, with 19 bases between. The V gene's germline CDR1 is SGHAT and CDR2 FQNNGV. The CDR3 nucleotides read TGTGCCAGCAGCTTAGACGGCGGGGGCTCGGGTATTGATACGCAGTATTTT. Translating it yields CASSLDGGGSGIDTQYF.

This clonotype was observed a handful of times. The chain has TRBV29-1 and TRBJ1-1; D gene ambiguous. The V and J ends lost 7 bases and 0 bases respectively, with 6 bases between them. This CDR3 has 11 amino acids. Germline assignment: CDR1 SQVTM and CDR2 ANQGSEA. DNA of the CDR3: TGCAGCGGGGTCCTGAACACTGAAGCTTTCTTT. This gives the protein CSGVLNTEAFF.